The 17 T cell receptor beta chains presented below share a single source sample, sequenced in a study of OX40 agonist ivuxolimab in advanced cancers. Clones were read by immunoSEQ multiplex PCR, and TCRdb kept only the in-frame ones, dropping some. The sample carries around 20,000 clones, approximately 80% recorded once. This specimen consisted of CD4+ or CD8+ T cells sorted from blood, obtained in a trial of the OX40 agonist ivuxolimab. Every receptor here comes from an adult with an advanced solid tumor such as melanoma, head and neck, liver or kidney cancer.

This clone was picked up a small number of times. This chain joins TRBV7-6 and TRBJ1-2; D is possibly TRBD1 (5 bases). Germline V gene sequence: CDR1 SGHVS, CDR2 FNYEAQ. V dropped 4 bases and J dropped 10 bases, with 13 bases sitting between them. This CDR3 region has 12 residues. The CDR3 region has the DNA TGTGCCAGCAGCTCGGCAGGGAGGGTCTACACCTTC. This translates into CASSSAGRVYTF.

The chain combines TRBV11-2 with TRBJ2-7, with 12 bases lining up with TRBD2. Germline loops: CDR1 SGHAT, CDR2 FQNNGV. V lost 5 bases to trimming and J lost 1 base; unmatched junction nucleotides: 6. This CDR3 region has 16 residues. CDR3 sequence: CASSPRTSGISYEQYF. In DNA, the CDR3 is TGTGCCAGCAGCCCCAGGACTAGCGGGATATCCTACGAGCAGTACTTC.

The count of this clone is one. V is TRBV4-1 and J is TRBJ2-1; D is unresolved. Per the germline V gene, CDR1 is MGHRA and CDR2 is YSYEKL. Trimming took off 0 bases at V and 2 bases at J, with 14 bases between the two ends. This CDR3 is built from 17 residues. CDR3 nucleotides: TGCGCCAGCAGCCAAGATGGTGCCAGGCGTACCTACAATGAGCAGTTCTTC. It encodes CASSQDGARRTYNEQFF.

This clone was detected only a few times. The rearrangement uses TRBV9 and TRBJ2-1; 9 bases are shared with TRBD2. From germline, CDR1 is SGDLS and CDR2 YYNGEE. The CDR3 covers 16 residues. J lost 7 bases, V lost 0 bases, and 8 bases had no gene match. The CDR3 sequence is CASSVGGGRVGNEQFF. Written as DNA, the CDR3 is TGTGCCAGCAGCGTAGGGGGCGGGAGGGTTGGTAATGAGCAGTTCTTC.

V usage is TRBV19 and J usage is TRBJ2-2; the D gene is possibly TRBD1 (5 bases). V was trimmed by 5 bases and J by 0 bases, leaving 16 bases between them. CDR3 length: 17 residues. Germline CDR1 reads LNHDA; CDR2 reads SQIVND (reference sequence). The CDR3 DNA is TGTGCCAGTAGTCCTCGCGACAGCCTCGCGAACACCGGGGAGCTGTTTTTT. Translation gives CASSPRDSLANTGELFF.

The J gene is TRBJ1-1, the V gene TRBV7-6; 9 bases match TRBD1. The junction had 10 bases not matched to a gene; V was cut back by 3 bases and J by 2 bases. There are 17 residues in the CDR3. CDR1 and CDR2 from the germline V gene are SGHVS and FNYEAQ. The CDR3 is CASSLGTGTGKNTEAFF. CDR3 coding DNA: TGTGCCAGCAGCTTGGGGACAGGGACCGGGAAAAACACTGAAGCTTTCTTT.

The chain joins TRBV10-3 to TRBJ2-5; no clear D. V gave up 4 bases and J gave up 0 bases, with 6 bases separating them. Germline CDR1 is ENHRY and CDR2 is SYGVKD. This CDR3 has 13 amino acids. CDR3 sequence: CAISAHNQETQYF. CDR3 bases: TGTGCCATCAGTGCACACAACCAAGAGACCCAGTACTTC.

This rearrangement joins TRBV6-5 to TRBJ2-3; 10 positions match TRBD2. The CDR3 is 15 amino acids. Germline V lookup: CDR1 MNHEY, CDR2 SVGAGI. The trim removed 6 bases at V and 2 bases at J, leaving 5 bases unmatched. The CDR3 here is CASSLAGGHTDTQYF. The CDR3 region has the DNA TGTGCCAGCAGCTTAGCGGGGGGCCACACAGATACGCAGTATTTT.

About this clone itself: Other DNA sequences in this specimen translate into the identical CDR3. CDR3 coding DNA: TGCGCCAGCCGCCACTCGAATAATGAGCAGTTCTTC. Translated, it gives CASRHSNNEQFF. The chain uses TRBV5-1 and TRBJ2-1; no reliable D call. The CDR3 totals 12 residues. Germline V gene lookup returns CDR1 SGHRS and CDR2 YFSETQ. The germline V and J ends were trimmed by 7 bases and 7 bases, with 12 bases remaining between them. The complete variable domain, with remaining parts taken from reference TRBV5-1 and TRBJ2-1, reads KAGVTQTPRYLIKTRGQQVTLSCSPISGHRSVSWYQQTPGQGLQFLFEYFSETQRNKGNFPGRFSGRQFSNSRSEMNVSTLELGDSALYLCASRHSNNEQFFGPGTRLTVL.

There are a few counts of this clone. The rearrangement joins TRBV6-5 to TRBJ2-1; 10 bases line up with TRBD2. V gave up 5 bases and J gave up 9 bases; unmatched junction bases: 4. The CDR3 has 13 amino acids. Germline V CDR1 and CDR2: MNHEY, SVGAGI. CDR3 sequence reads: CASSSGRATEQFF. The DNA for the CDR3 is TGTGCCAGCAGTAGCGGGAGGGCCACTGAGCAGTTCTTC.

The V gene is TRBV5-1, the J gene TRBJ1-2; D is possibly TRBD1 (6 bases). Trimming took 6 bases from V and 0 from J, leaving 9 bases between them. The CDR3 totals 13 residues. In germline, CDR1 is SGHRS, CDR2 YFSETQ. The CDR3 DNA reads as TGCGCCAGCACAAAGGGGGCTAACTATGGCTACACCTTC. It is translated as CASTKGANYGYTF.

The V call is TRBV27, the J call TRBJ2-3; 9 bases are a match to TRBD2. The CDR3 is 16 residues long. Germline CDR1 reads MNHEY; CDR2 reads SMNVEV (reference sequence). Trimming cost V 7 bases and J 2 bases; bases outside gene matches: 10. The CDR3 DNA sequence: TGTGCCAGCACCCCCCTGGCTAGCGGGAACACAGATACGCAGTATTTT. This encodes CASTPLASGNTDTQYF.

This clone was counted once. The CDR3 nucleotides read TGTGCCTGGAGTGTAGGGGTGGAGAACACTGAAGCTTTCTTT. The encoded protein is CAWSVGVENTEAFF. The gene calls are TRBV30 and TRBJ1-1; tentative D call: TRBD1 (5 bases). Per germline, CDR1 GTSNPN and CDR2 SVGIG (reference sequence). CDR3 length: 14 amino acids. V was shortened by 0 bases and J by 1 base, with 9 bases between the two germline ends. The full variable domain, with the rest looked up from reference TRBV30 and TRBJ1-1, is SQTIHQWPATLVQPVGSPLSLECTVEGTSNPNLYWYRQAAGRGLQLLFYSVGIGQISSEVPQNLSASRPQDRQFILSSKKLLLSDSGFYLCAWSVGVENTEAFFGQGTRLTVV.

About this clone itself: A read error may account for a junction end that differs from germline. The chain joins TRBV2 to TRBJ2-2; 7 nucleotides line up with TRBD1. CDR1 is SNHLY and CDR2 is FYNNEI in the germline V gene. There are 13 residues in the CDR3. For the CDR3, the DNA is TGCGCCAGCAACACAGGGGACACCGGGGAGCTGTTTTTT. It is translated as CASNTGDTGELFF.

This clone was seen a single time. The V call is TRBV7-2, the J call TRBJ2-5; 7 positions match TRBD1. V shed 3 bases and J 2 bases; nucleotides not matched to a gene: 3. CDR1 and CDR2 (germline): SGHTA, FQGNSA. This CDR3 has 14 amino acids. CDR3 residues: CASSFDRAQETQYF. In DNA, the CDR3 is TGTGCCAGCAGCTTCGACAGGGCACAAGAGACCCAGTACTTC.

The V and J genes are TRBV5-4 and TRBJ1-5, with D perhaps TRBD1 (6 bases). The CDR3 is made up of 15 amino acids. The germline V gene has CDR1 SGHNT and CDR2 YYREEE (reference sequence). V shed 0 bases and J shed 5 bases, with 12 bases lying between them. The DNA of the CDR3 is TGTGCCAGCAGCTTGGCAGGGGCATGGGATCAGCCCCAGCATTTT. It translates to CASSLAGAWDQPQHF.

The chain's CDR3 is CASSLMGNQPQHF. DNA of the CDR3: TGTGCCAGCAGTTTGATGGGGAACCAGCCCCAGCATTTT. The chain uses TRBV27 and TRBJ1-5, with D hard to call. The CDR3 runs to 13 residues. Per germline, CDR1 MNHEY and CDR2 SMNVEV (reference sequence). Trimming stripped 3 bases from V and 7 bases from J, with 10 bases between.